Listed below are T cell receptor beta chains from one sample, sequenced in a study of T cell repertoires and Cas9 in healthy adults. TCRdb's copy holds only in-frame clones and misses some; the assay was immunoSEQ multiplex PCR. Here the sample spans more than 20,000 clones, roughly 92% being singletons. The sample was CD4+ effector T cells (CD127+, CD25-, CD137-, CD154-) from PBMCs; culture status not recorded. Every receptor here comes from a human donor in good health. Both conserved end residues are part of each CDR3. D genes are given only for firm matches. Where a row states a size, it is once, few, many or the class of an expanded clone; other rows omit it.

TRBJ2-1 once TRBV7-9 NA TGTGCCAGCAGCGCTCGGGGGCTAGACAATGAGCAGTTCTTC CASSARGLDNEQFF
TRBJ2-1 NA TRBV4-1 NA TGCGCCAGCAGCCACACCTATAGAGGCAATGAGCAGTTCTTC CASSHTYRGNEQFF
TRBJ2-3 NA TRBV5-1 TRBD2 TGCGCCAGCAGCTTGGGGAAGACTAGCGGGAGCACAGATACGCAGTATTTT CASSLGKTSGSTDTQYF
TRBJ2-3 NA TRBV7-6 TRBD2 TGTGCCAGCAGCAGCCGGGGAGCGGGAGGCCCTGTTACAGATACGCAGTATTTT CASSSRGAGGPVTDTQYF
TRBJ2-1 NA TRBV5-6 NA TGTGCCAGCAGCGGGAACGACTGGAGCTCCTACAATGAGCAGTTCTTC CASSGNDWSSYNEQFF
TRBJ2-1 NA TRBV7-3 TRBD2 TGTGCCAGCAGATATAGCGGGAGAGGGCCCACTGAGCAGTTCTTC CASRYSGRGPTEQFF
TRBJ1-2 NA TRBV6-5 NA TGTGCCAGCAGTCCGACAGCCTATGGCTACACCTTC CASSPTAYGYTF
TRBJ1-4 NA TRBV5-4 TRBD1 TGTGCCAGCAGCGGGACAGCCAGAGAAAAACTGTTTTTT CASSGTAREKLFF
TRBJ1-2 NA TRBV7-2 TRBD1 TGTGCCAGCAGCTTAAAAGGAGGGGGCGTCTCTTGGGGCTACACCTTC CASSLKGGGVSWGYTF
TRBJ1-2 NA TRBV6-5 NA TGTGCCAGCAGTAATGACTCCCCGGCCGGCTACACCTTC CASSNDSPAGYTF
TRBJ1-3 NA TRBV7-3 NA TGTGCCAGCGGCGCTAACTCTGGAAACACCATATATTTT CASGANSGNTIYF
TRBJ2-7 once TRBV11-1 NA TGTGCCAGCAGCTTAGCGCTAAAACGGAACTCCTACGAGCAGTACTTC CASSLALKRNSYEQYF
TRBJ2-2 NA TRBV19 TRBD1 TGTGCCAGCGCGGGACAGGGGAACACCGGGGAGCTGTTTTTT CASAGQGNTGELFF
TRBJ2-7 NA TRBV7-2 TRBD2 TGTGCCAGCAGGAGGACTAGCGGGGTGTACGAGCAGTACTTC CASRRTSGVYEQYF
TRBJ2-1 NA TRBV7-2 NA TGTGCCAGCAGCCTCCAGGCCCCCGGGGGCTACAATGAGCAGTTCTTC CASSLQAPGGYNEQFF
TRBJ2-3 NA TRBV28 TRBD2 TGTGCCAGCAGTTCGACTAGCGGGGGACCCGGCGATACGCAGTATTTT CASSSTSGGPGDTQYF
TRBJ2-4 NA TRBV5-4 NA TGTGCCAGCAGCTTAGTTGGGGGGCTCGCTCTGGCCAAAAACATTCAGTACTTC CASSLVGGLALAKNIQYF
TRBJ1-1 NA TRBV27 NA TGTGCCAGCAGTTTATCCCGGCACACTGAAGCTTTCTTT CASSLSRHTEAFF
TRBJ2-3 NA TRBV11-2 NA TGTGCCAGCAGCTTATCTCGGCGGGATACGCAGTATTTT CASSLSRRDTQYF
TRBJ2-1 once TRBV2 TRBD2 TGTGCCAGCAGCCCCGTAGCGGGACAAAACAATGAGCAGTTCTTC CASSPVAGQNNEQFF
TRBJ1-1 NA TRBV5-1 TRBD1 TGCGCCAGCAGCGTACAGGGGGCAGACACTGAAGCTTTCTTT CASSVQGADTEAFF
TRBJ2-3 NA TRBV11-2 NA TGTGCCAGCAGCCTGGGGCACAGCACAGATACGCAGTATTTT CASSLGHSTDTQYF
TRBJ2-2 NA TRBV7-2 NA TGTGCCAGCAGCTTACAGACACAAAACACCGGGGAGCTGTTTTTT CASSLQTQNTGELFF
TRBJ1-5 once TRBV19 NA TGTGCCAGTAGTATAGATGAACAGCCCCAGCATTTT CASSIDEQPQHF
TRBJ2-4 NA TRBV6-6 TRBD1 TGTGCCAGCAGTACCAGGGGGCGCGCCAAAAACATTCAGTACTTC CASSTRGRAKNIQYF
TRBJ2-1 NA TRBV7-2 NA TGTGCCAGCAGCTTAGCTGAGTACAATGAGCAGTTCTTC CASSLAEYNEQFF
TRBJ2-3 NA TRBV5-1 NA TGCGCCAGCACCTCCGGGGGTCCAGATACGCAGTATTTT CASTSGGPDTQYF
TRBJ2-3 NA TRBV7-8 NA TGTGCCAGCAGCCCCCGGAGAGTTAAAAGCACAGATACGCAGTATTTT CASSPRRVKSTDTQYF
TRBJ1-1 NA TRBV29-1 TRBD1 TGCAGCGTTCGACAGGGGTGGGACACTGAAGCTTTCTTT CSVRQGWDTEAFF
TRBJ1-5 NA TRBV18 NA TGTGCCAGCTCACTCACAGGGTATAGCAATCAGCCCCAGCATTTT CASSLTGYSNQPQHF
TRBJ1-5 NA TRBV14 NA TGTGCCAGCAGCCAAGGAGACTATCAGCCCCAGCATTTT CASSQGDYQPQHF
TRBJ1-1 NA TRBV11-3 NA TGTGCCAGCAGCTTCTCCGCGAACACTGAAGCTTTCTTT CASSFSANTEAFF
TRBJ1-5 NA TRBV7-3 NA TGTGCCAGCAGCGAGATCGACGGGCCCCAGCATTTT CASSEIDGPQHF
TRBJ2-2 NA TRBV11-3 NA TGTGCCAGCAGCTTAAGTTTATCTGGGGAGCTGTTTTTT CASSLSLSGELFF
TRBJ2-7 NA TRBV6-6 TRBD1 TGTGCCGGTGGACAGGGGGCGGGGGAGCAGTACTTC CAGGQGAGEQYF
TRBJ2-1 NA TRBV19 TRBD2 TGTGCCAGTAGGGCCCAGCGGGATTACAATGAGCAGTTCTTC CASRAQRDYNEQFF
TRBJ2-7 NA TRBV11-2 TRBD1 TGTGCCAGCAGCTTAGATCAGGGGGAATTCTACGAGCAGTACTTC CASSLDQGEFYEQYF
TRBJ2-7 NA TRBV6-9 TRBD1 TGTGCCAGCAGTTACCTACCGACAGGGGCCGAGCAGTACTTC CASSYLPTGAEQYF
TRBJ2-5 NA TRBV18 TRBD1 TGTGCCAGCTCACTTACGGGACAGGGAACGGAGACCCAGTACTTC CASSLTGQGTETQYF
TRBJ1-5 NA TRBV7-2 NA TGTGCCAGCAGCCGGGACCTTAGCAATCAGCCCCAGCATTTT CASSRDLSNQPQHF
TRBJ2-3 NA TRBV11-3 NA TGTGCCAGCAGCCCCGGACGAGAGGGAGGCACAGATACGCAGTATTTT CASSPGREGGTDTQYF
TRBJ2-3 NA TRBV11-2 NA TGTGCCAGCAGCCCCCCCCTCACTGTAGATACGCAGTATTTT CASSPPLTVDTQYF
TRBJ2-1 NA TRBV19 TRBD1 TGTGCCAGTAGTATAGGTGCCGGGACAGGGCGCAATGAGCAGTTCTTC CASSIGAGTGRNEQFF
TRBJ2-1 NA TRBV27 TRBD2 TGTGCCAGCAGTTTATGGATCTCCGGGACTAGCGGCCCTCGGGAGCAGTTCTTC CASSLWISGTSGPREQFF
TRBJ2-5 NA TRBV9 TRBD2 TGTGCCAGCAGCGAGCGGGGGCATCTCGGGGAGACCCAGTACTTC CASSERGHLGETQYF
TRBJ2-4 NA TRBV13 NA TGTGCCAGCAGCTTCCCTTTGGGTGCGAAAAACATTCAGTACTTC CASSFPLGAKNIQYF
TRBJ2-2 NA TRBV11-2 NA TGTGCCAGCAGCTTAGGATTCACCGGGGAGCTGTTTTTT CASSLGFTGELFF
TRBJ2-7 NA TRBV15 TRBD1 TGTGCCACCAGCAGAGAGGCGCCTGACAGGGCGGGCGAGCAGTACTTC CATSREAPDRAGEQYF
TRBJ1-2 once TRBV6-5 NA TGTGCCAGCAGCCTTACAACGGGCGACTATGGCTACACCTTC CASSLTTGDYGYTF
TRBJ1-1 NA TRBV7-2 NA TGTGCCAGCAGCCCACACTTACTGAACACTGAAGCTTTCTTT CASSPHLLNTEAFF
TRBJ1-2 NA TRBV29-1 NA TGCAGCGTTGAGAGGGGCTATGGCTACACCTTC CSVERGYGYTF
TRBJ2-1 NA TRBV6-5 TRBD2 TGTGCCAGCAGGACTAGCGGGAGGGCCCAGTTCTTC CASRTSGRAQFF
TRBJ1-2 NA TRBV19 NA TGTGCCAGTAGTATAGGGAGACGGTATGGCTACACCTTC CASSIGRRYGYTF
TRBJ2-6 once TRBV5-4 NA TGTGCCAGCAGCCCGAGGGGTACTTCCTACTCTGGGGCCAACGTCCTGACTTTC CASSPRGTSYSGANVLTF